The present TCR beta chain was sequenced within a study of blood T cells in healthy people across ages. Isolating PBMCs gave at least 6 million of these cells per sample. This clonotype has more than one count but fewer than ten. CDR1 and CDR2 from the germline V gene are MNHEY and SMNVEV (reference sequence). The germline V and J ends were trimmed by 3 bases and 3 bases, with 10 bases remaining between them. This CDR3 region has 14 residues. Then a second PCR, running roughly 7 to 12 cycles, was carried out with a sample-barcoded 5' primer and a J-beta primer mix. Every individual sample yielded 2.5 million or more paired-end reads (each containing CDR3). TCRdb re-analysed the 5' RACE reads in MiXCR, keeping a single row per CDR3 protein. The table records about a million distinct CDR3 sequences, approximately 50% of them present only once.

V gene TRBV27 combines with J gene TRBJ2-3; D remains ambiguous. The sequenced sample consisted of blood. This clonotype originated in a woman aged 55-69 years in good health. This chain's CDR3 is CASSLMKGTDTQYF. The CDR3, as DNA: TGTGCCAGCAGTTTGATGAAGGGTACAGATACGCAGTATTTT.